Below are 3 T cell receptor beta chains sequenced from a single sample in a study of blood T cell repertoires in COVID-19. Clones were read by immunoSEQ multiplex PCR, and TCRdb kept only the in-frame ones, dropping some. The data contain about 300,000 clones, 87% of them seen just once; the ten biggest clones take up around 2.1%. Material for sequencing was peripheral blood. These receptors came from a man aged 18-30 years with active or convalescent COVID-19.

The V gene is TRBV10-2, the J gene TRBJ2-7; TRBD2 aligns across 7 bases. Germline CDR1 and CDR2: WSHSY and SAAADI. V was clipped by 5 bases and J by 4 bases; unmatched bases: 8. The CDR3 length is 14 residues. The CDR3 coding sequence is TGCGCCAGCAGTCCCGGGGGGTCATTTTACGAGCAGTACTTC. Encoded protein: CASSPGGSFYEQYF.

The rearrangement links TRBV19 to TRBJ1-5; possible D gene TRBD1, 5 bases. The CDR3 loop spans 15 amino acids. Trimming removed 3 bases from V and 6 bases from J, with 15 bases in between. The germline V gene encodes CDR1 LNHDA and CDR2 SQIVND (reference sequence). The CDR3 spells CASSIDAGNRQPQHF. As DNA, the CDR3 is TGTGCCAGTAGTATTGATGCAGGGAATCGTCAGCCCCAGCATTTT.

This clone turned up a few times. V gene TRBV15 combines with J gene TRBJ1-4, with 9 bases aligning to TRBD1. The CDR3 sequence is 16 residues long. V shed 8 bases, J shed 7 bases, and the junction held 14 bases outside the gene matches. Germline-derived CDR1 and CDR2 are LNHNV and YYDKDF (reference sequence). Here the CDR3 reads CATSALPGQGSEKLFF. The DNA of the CDR3 is TGTGCCACCTCAGCCTTACCGGGACAGGGATCTGAAAAACTGTTTTTT.